The 29 T cell receptor beta chains in this list originate from one sample, sequenced in a study of chemoradiotherapy in HPV16-positive cancers. The table came from immunoSEQ multiplex PCR; TCRdb's copy has only in-frame clones and leaves some out. The table lists over 20,000 clones, more than 85% of them singletons. Specimen: blood, collected from a patient who underwent chemoradiotherapy. These receptor sequences come from a human donor with HPV-associated anogenital cancer.

The CDR3 is CASNLGRGNEQFF. CDR3 bases: TGTGCCAGTAACCTTGGGAGAGGCAATGAGCAGTTCTTC. This sequence joins TRBV19 and TRBJ2-1, with D maybe TRBD2 (5 bases). This CDR3 has 13 amino acids. Germline V gene lookup returns CDR1 LNHDA and CDR2 SQIVND (reference sequence). The germline V and J ends were trimmed by 7 bases and 6 bases, with 13 bases remaining between them.

The chain employs TRBV9 and TRBJ1-6; D gene uncertain. This CDR3 region has 15 residues. Germline V gene lookup returns CDR1 SGDLS and CDR2 YYNGEE. Trimming cost V 0 bases and J 10 bases, with 14 bases left between them. DNA of the CDR3: TGTGCCAGCAGCGTAGCTACTGGACCCTTCTCACCCCTCCACTTT. It is translated as CASSVATGPFSPLHF.

The chain is built from TRBV27 and TRBJ2-1; 12 nucleotides agree with TRBD2. The CDR3 runs 15 residues. Per the germline V gene, CDR1 is MNHEY and CDR2 is SMNVEV (reference sequence). V was clipped by 6 bases and J by 12 bases; unmatched bases: 12. CDR3 sequence: CASSTETSGSVGQFF. The CDR3, as DNA: TGTGCCAGCAGCACTGAGACTAGCGGGAGTGTCGGGCAGTTCTTC.

V is TRBV7-9 and J is TRBJ1-2, with a tentative D call TRBD1 (5 bases). Germline V lookup: CDR1 SEHNR, CDR2 FQNEAQ (reference sequence). The CDR3 extends over 13 amino acids. Trimming removed 5 bases from V and 8 bases from J, with 15 bases in between. CDR3 DNA sequence: TGTGCCAGCAGCCGGGAGGTAGGGGCCGGCTACACCTTC. It codes for CASSREVGAGYTF.

This chain connects TRBV19 to TRBJ1-5; the match to TRBD1 covers 7 bases. The V segment lost 6 bases and the J segment 1 base; nucleotides outside the gene matches: 3. The V gene's germline CDR1 is LNHDA and CDR2 SQIVND (reference sequence). The length of the CDR3 is 14 residues. The CDR3 sequence: CASRPGGSNQPQHF. CDR3 DNA sequence: TGTGCCAGTAGACCAGGGGGGAGCAATCAGCCCCAGCATTTT.

This clone was seen only once. The V call is TRBV11-3, the J call TRBJ1-1; possible D gene TRBD1, 5 bases. Germline assignment: CDR1 SGHNT and CDR2 YENEEA. The V end lost 4 bases, the J end lost 5 bases, and 8 bases lay between the germline ends. The CDR3 consists of 12 residues. CDR3 coding DNA: TGTGCCAGCAGCTGGGGGAATACTGAAGCTTTCTTT. This sequence encodes CASSWGNTEAFF.

This clone was counted only a few times. The V gene is TRBV18, the J gene TRBJ1-5; D is ambiguous. Deletions cut 2 bases from V and 5 bases from J, with 7 bases between. The CDR3 is made up of 13 amino acids. Germline CDR1 KGHSH, CDR2 LQKENI. CDR3 sequence: CASSPRPDQPQHF. The CDR3 coding sequence is TGTGCCAGCTCACCAAGGCCGGATCAGCCCCAGCATTTT.

This clone is medium-sized. The V call is TRBV29-1, the J call TRBJ2-7; D ambiguous. Germline CDR1 is SQVTM and CDR2 is ANQGSEA. Trimming took off 5 bases at V and 5 bases at J, with 13 bases between the two ends. This CDR3 has 12 residues. The DNA for the CDR3 is TGCAGCGTTCCCGGGTTAACCCACGAGCAGTACTTC. It yields the protein CSVPGLTHEQYF.

This chain links TRBV19 with TRBJ2-2; D ambiguous. The CDR3 consists of 13 residues. The V and J ends lost 1 base and 6 bases respectively, with 6 bases between them. Germline V CDR1 and CDR2: LNHDA, SQIVND (reference sequence). The CDR3 sequence: CASSIGSAGELFF. CDR3 sequence (DNA): TGTGCCAGTAGTATAGGGTCTGCCGGGGAGCTGTTTTTT.

The chain recombines TRBV7-2 with TRBJ1-1, with unresolved D. The V end was cut by 2 bases, the J end by 7 bases, with 14 bases between. Germline-derived CDR1 and CDR2 are SGHTA and FQGNSA. There are 14 residues in the CDR3. CDR3 bases: TGTGCCAGCAGCTTAACAGCCAGTAACGGTGAAGCTTTCTTT. It codes for CASSLTASNGEAFF.

J is TRBJ2-2 and V is TRBV7-8; D ambiguous. V was trimmed by 0 bases and J by 2 bases, leaving 7 bases between them. This CDR3 spans 15 amino acids. In germline, CDR1 is SGHVS, CDR2 FQNEAQ. CDR3 DNA: TGTGCCAGCAGCTTAGCGGGTAAAAACACCGGGGAGCTGTTTTTT. Encoded protein: CASSLAGKNTGELFF.

J is TRBJ2-2 and V is TRBV18; 7 positions match TRBD1. Losses at the gene ends were 1 base for V and 2 bases for J; bases not matched to a gene: 4. Per germline, CDR1 KGHSH and CDR2 LQKENI. This CDR3 region has 16 residues. The CDR3 spells CASSPRGGPNTGELFF. CDR3 sequence (DNA): TGTGCCAGCTCACCACGAGGGGGCCCTAACACCGGGGAGCTGTTTTTT.

The count of this clone is one. V usage is TRBV7-9 and J usage is TRBJ1-1; D gene ambiguous. Trimming left V 1 base short and J 5 bases short, with 14 bases between. Germline V CDR1 and CDR2: SEHNR, FQNEAQ (reference sequence). The CDR3 contains 15 residues. The chain's CDR3 is CASSLDYPVRTEAFF. The CDR3 DNA is TGTGCCAGCAGCTTAGACTATCCAGTGCGGACTGAAGCTTTCTTT.

The chain has TRBV2 and TRBJ1-4, with D maybe TRBD1 (6 bases). The V gene lost 6 bases and the J gene lost 5 bases, with 10 bases spanning the gap. The CDR3 length is 13 residues. CDR1 is SNHLY and CDR2 is FYNNEI in the germline V gene. The CDR3, as DNA: TGTGCCAGCAGGGACAGACAGAATGAAAAACTGTTTTTT. It translates to CASRDRQNEKLFF.

This chain links TRBV7-9 with TRBJ2-1; TRBD2 is a possible D gene (6 bases). Per germline, CDR1 SEHNR and CDR2 FQNEAQ (reference sequence). The V gene lost 1 base and the J gene lost 4 bases, with 11 bases spanning the gap. CDR3 length equals 15 residues. The DNA for the CDR3 is TGTGCCAGCAGCTTAGGACTAGTCGTATACAATGAGCAGTTCTTC. Its protein product is CASSLGLVVYNEQFF.

This sequence joins TRBV9 and TRBJ1-3; maybe TRBD1 (6 bases). Trimming stripped 3 bases from V and 3 bases from J, with 13 bases between. CDR3 length equals 15 residues. CDR1 SGDLS and CDR2 YYNGEE come from the germline V gene. In nucleotides, the CDR3 is TGTGCCAGCAGCGCGGAAACAGGGATTGGAAACACCATATATTTT. Protein product: CASSAETGIGNTIYF.

The chain links TRBV15 to TRBJ1-4; D unclear. The ends were cut back, 0 bases at V and 4 bases at J, with 9 bases in the middle. Per the germline V gene, CDR1 is LNHNV and CDR2 is YYDKDF (reference sequence). CDR3 length: 15 residues. DNA of the CDR3: TGTGCCACCAGCAGAGATAAAGGTTTTAATGAAAAACTGTTTTTT. Translated, it gives CATSRDKGFNEKLFF.

V is TRBV13 and J is TRBJ1-4; 8 bases match TRBD1. This CDR3 has 15 residues. V dropped 5 bases and J dropped 5; count of bases not matched to a gene: 7. Per the germline V gene, CDR1 is PRHDT and CDR2 is FYEKMQ (reference sequence). The CDR3 bases are TGTGCCAGCAGCACCCGACAGGGGATGAATGAAAAACTGTTTTTT. As protein: CASSTRQGMNEKLFF.

The chain has TRBV4-1 and TRBJ2-3; TRBD2 agrees at 7 bases. CDR3 length: 17 amino acids. V gave up 8 bases and J gave up 1 base; unmatched junction bases: 15. Germline CDR1 and CDR2: MGHRA and YSYEKL. This CDR3 is CASSPSAGRGGTDTQYF. DNA of the CDR3: TGCGCCAGCTCACCTAGCGCGGGGAGGGGTGGCACAGATACGCAGTATTTT.

The genes are TRBV5-6 and TRBJ2-1; 11 bases fit TRBD2. Germline CDR1 is SGHDT and CDR2 is YYEEEE. This CDR3 has 16 residues. After removal of 3 bases from V and 8 bases from J, the junction contained 10 bases not matched to a gene. The CDR3 here is CASSSTSGTAIDEQFF. As DNA, the CDR3 is TGTGCCAGCAGCTCGACTAGCGGGACGGCAATCGATGAGCAGTTCTTC.

In its sample, this clone was seen once. The CDR3, as DNA: TGCGCCAGCAGCCAAGATTGGTCGGGGACTTCATACGAGCAGTACTTC. Protein: CASSQDWSGTSYEQYF. This chain links TRBV4-3 with TRBJ2-7; maybe TRBD2 (6 bases). V was cut by 0 bases and J by 4 bases, with 16 bases left in between. Germline V gene data show CDR1 as LGHNA and CDR2 as YSLEER. The CDR3 has 16 residues.

The gene calls are TRBV6-5 and TRBJ1-6; tentatively, D is TRBD1 (6 bases). The length of the CDR3 is 13 residues. Trimming removed 5 bases at V and 7 bases at J, with 9 bases between. The germline V gene has CDR1 MNHEY and CDR2 SVGAGI. The DNA of the CDR3 is TGTGCCAGCAGTCGCGGACAGAATTCACCCCTCCACTTT. Residues: CASSRGQNSPLHF.

The V call is TRBV29-1, the J call TRBJ1-2, with 8 bases matching TRBD1. The ends lost 7 bases at V and 3 bases at J; junction bases unmatched: 4. The germline V gene has CDR1 SQVTM and CDR2 ANQGSEA. This CDR3 comprises 12 residues. The DNA for the CDR3 is TGCAGCGCCACACAGGGGGACTATGGCTACACCTTC. This gives the protein CSATQGDYGYTF.

The chain couples TRBV30 to TRBJ1-1; 7 bases fit TRBD1. Trimming took 1 base from V and 1 from J; bases not matched to a gene: 3. The germline CDR1 and CDR2 sequences are GTSNPN and SVGIG (reference sequence). The CDR3 has 14 residues. Here the CDR3 reads CAWSGQGKNTEAFF. CDR3 DNA sequence: TGTGCCTGGAGTGGACAGGGTAAGAACACTGAAGCTTTCTTT.

In DNA form, the CDR3 reads TGTGCCAGCAGTTGGGACAGGGGGTACACTGAAGCTTTCTTT. It yields the protein CASSWDRGYTEAFF. J is TRBJ1-1 and V is TRBV6-5, with 11 bases that match TRBD1. This CDR3 is built from 14 residues. Germline CDR1 MNHEY, CDR2 SVGAGI. Germline trimming cut 4 bases from V and 3 bases from J; bases unmatched to any gene: 1.

CDR3 sequence: CASRDRADQPQHF. The DNA of the CDR3 is TGTGCCAGCCGGGACAGGGCGGATCAGCCCCAGCATTTT. This sequence joins TRBV19 and TRBJ1-5; 9 bases match TRBD1. The V gene's germline CDR1 is LNHDA and CDR2 SQIVND (reference sequence). CDR3 length: 13 residues. Unmatched junction bases numbered 5, after V lost 9 bases and J lost 5 bases.

This chain links TRBV27 with TRBJ1-2; 7 bases align to TRBD1. CDR1 is MNHEY, CDR2 SMNVEV, per germline (reference sequence). J was trimmed by 5 bases and V by 5 bases; bases with no gene match: 11. CDR3 length equals 15 residues. The CDR3: CASSLRGLWGYGYTF. The CDR3 coding sequence is TGTGCCAGCAGTCTCAGGGGGTTATGGGGGTATGGCTACACCTTC.

This chain connects TRBV6-4 to TRBJ1-5; tentative D call: TRBD1 (5 bases). The length of the CDR3 is 15 residues. Trimming removed 4 bases from V and 3 bases from J, with 13 bases in between. The germline CDR1 and CDR2 sequences are MRHNA and SNTAGT. The CDR3: CASSAGTNDNQPQHF. CDR3 nucleotides: TGTGCCAGCAGTGCCGGGACGAATGACAATCAGCCCCAGCATTTT.

This rearrangement joins TRBV9 to TRBJ2-3, with 7 bases that match TRBD2. Trimming removed 0 bases from V and 5 bases from J; junction bases left unmatched: 3. CDR3 length equals 14 residues. Germline V lookup: CDR1 SGDLS, CDR2 YYNGEE. Written as DNA, the CDR3 is TGTGCCAGCAGCGTAGGAATAGCGGGAGATACGCAGTATTTT. Translation: CASSVGIAGDTQYF.